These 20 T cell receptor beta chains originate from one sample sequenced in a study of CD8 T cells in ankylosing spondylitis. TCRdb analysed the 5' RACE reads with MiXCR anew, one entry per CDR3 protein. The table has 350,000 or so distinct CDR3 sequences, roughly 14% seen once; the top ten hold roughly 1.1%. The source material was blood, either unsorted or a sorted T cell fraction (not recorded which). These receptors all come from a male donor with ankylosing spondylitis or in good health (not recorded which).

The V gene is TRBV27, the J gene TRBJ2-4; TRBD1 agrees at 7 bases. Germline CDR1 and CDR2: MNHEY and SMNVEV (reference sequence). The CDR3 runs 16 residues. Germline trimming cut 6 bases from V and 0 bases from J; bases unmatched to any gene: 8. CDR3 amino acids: CASSRDSTVAKNIQYF. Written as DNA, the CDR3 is TGTGCCAGCAGCCGGGACAGCACCGTAGCCAAAAACATTCAGTACTTC.

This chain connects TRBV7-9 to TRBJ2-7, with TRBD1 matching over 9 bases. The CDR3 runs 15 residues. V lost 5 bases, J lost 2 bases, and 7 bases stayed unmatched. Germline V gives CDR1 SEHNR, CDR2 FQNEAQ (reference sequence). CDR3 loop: CASSHLGDRAYEQYF. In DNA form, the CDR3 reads TGTGCCAGCAGCCATCTGGGGGACAGGGCCTACGAGCAGTACTTC.

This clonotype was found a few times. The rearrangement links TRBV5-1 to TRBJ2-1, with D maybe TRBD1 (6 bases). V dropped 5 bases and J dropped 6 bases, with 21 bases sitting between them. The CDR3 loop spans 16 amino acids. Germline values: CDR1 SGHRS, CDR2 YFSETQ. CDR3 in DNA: TGCGCCAGCAGTCTCCTCCTTGCGGACAGATTCAATGAGCAGTTCTTC. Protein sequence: CASSLLLADRFNEQFF.

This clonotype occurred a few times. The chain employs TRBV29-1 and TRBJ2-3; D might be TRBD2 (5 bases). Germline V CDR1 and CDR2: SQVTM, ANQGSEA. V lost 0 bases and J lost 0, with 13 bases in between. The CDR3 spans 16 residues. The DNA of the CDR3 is TGCAGCGTTGAAGATAGGAGGACCTCTAGCACAGATACGCAGTATTTT. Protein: CSVEDRRTSSTDTQYF.

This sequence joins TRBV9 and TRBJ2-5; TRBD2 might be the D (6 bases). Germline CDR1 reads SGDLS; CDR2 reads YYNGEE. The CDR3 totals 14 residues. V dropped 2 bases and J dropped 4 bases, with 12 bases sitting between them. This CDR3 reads CASSVSAGGETQYF. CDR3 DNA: TGTGCCAGCAGCGTTTCCGCCGGGGGAGAGACCCAGTACTTC.

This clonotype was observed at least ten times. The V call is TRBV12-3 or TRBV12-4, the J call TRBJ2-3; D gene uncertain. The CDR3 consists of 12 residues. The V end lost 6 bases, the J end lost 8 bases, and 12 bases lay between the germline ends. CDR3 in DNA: TGTGCCAGCAGCCCAACCCCGGGTACGCAGTATTTT. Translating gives CASSPTPGTQYF.

The CDR3 reads CASSQLLTLRGTDTQYF. Written as DNA, the CDR3 is TGCGCCAGCAGCCAACTCTTGACTCTGAGGGGGACAGATACGCAGTATTTT. This chain uses TRBV4-1 with TRBJ2-3, with D maybe TRBD1 (6 bases). Trimming shortened V by 2 bases and J by 3 bases, and 18 bases separated the two germline ends. The germline gives CDR1 MGHRA, CDR2 YSYEKL. The CDR3 runs 17 residues.

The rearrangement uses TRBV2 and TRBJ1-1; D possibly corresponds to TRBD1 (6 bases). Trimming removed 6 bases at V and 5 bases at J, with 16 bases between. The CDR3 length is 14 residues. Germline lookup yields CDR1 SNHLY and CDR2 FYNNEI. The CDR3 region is CASRGTFLGTEAFF. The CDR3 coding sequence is TGTGCCAGCAGGGGGACATTTTTAGGGACTGAAGCTTTCTTT.

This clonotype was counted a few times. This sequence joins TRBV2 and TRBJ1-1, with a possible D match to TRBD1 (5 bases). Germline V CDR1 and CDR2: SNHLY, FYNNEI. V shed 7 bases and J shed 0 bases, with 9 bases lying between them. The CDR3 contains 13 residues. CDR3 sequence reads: CASTWGMNTEAFF. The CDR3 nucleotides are TGTGCCAGCACCTGGGGCATGAACACTGAAGCTTTCTTT.

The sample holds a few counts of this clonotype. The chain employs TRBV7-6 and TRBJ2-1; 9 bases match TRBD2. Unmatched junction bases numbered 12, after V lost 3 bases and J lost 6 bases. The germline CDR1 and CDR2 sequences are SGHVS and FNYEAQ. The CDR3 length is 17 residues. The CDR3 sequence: CASSFPNRTSEGNEQFF. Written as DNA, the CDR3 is TGTGCCAGCAGCTTCCCGAACAGGACTAGCGAAGGCAATGAGCAGTTCTTC.

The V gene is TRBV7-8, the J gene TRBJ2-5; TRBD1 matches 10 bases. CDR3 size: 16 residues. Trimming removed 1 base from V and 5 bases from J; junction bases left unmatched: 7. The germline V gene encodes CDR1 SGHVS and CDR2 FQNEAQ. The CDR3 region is CASSLGWTGGMETQYF. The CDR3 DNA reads TGTGCCAGCAGCTTAGGGTGGACAGGGGGTATGGAGACCCAGTACTTC.

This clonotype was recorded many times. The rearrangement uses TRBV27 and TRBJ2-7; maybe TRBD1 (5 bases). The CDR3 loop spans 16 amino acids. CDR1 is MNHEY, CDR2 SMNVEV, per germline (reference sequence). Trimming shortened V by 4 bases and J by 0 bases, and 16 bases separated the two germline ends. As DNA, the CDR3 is TGTGCCAGCAGTTCACGAAACAGGATCCTCTCCTACGAGCAGTACTTC. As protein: CASSSRNRILSYEQYF.

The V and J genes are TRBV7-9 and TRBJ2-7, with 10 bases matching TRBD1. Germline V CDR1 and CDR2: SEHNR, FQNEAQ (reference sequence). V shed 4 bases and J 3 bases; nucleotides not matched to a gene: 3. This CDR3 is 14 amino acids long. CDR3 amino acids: CASSSRTGGYEQYF. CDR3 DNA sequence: TGTGCCAGCAGCTCGAGGACAGGGGGCTACGAGCAGTACTTC.

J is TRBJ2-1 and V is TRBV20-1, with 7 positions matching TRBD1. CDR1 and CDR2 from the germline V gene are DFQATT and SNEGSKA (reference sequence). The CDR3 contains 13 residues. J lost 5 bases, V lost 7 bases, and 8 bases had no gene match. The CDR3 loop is CSVRQGVHNEQFF. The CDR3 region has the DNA TGCAGTGTTCGACAGGGAGTTCACAATGAGCAGTTCTTC.

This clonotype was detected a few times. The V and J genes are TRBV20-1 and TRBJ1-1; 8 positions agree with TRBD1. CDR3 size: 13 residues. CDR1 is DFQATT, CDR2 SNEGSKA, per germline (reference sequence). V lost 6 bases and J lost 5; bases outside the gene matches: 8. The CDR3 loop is CSAPQGARTEAFF. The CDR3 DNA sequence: TGCAGTGCACCTCAGGGGGCGAGAACTGAAGCTTTCTTT.

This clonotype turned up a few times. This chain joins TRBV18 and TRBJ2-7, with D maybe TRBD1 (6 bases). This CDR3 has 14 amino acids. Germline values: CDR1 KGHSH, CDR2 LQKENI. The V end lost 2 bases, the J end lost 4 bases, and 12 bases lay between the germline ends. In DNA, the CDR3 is TGTGCCAGCTCACCATTGGCAGGGGCTTACGAGCAGTACTTC. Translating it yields CASSPLAGAYEQYF.

The CDR3 region is CAWSPGTSGSIEYF. The CDR3 DNA reads TGTGCCTGGAGTCCCGGGACTAGCGGGAGCATAGAGTATTTT. V gene TRBV30 combines with J gene TRBJ2-3, with 14 positions matching TRBD2. The V gene end was trimmed by 2 bases and the J gene end by 13 bases; junction bases not matched to a gene: 8. The CDR3 is 14 amino acids. CDR1 and CDR2 (germline): GTSNPN, SVGIG (reference sequence).

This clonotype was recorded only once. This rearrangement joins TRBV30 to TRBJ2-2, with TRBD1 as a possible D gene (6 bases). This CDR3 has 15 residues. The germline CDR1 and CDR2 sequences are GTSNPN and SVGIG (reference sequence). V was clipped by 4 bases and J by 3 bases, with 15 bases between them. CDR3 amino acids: CAWTRGGFDTGELFF. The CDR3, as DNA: TGTGCCTGGACCCGAGGGGGTTTTGACACCGGGGAGCTGTTTTTT.

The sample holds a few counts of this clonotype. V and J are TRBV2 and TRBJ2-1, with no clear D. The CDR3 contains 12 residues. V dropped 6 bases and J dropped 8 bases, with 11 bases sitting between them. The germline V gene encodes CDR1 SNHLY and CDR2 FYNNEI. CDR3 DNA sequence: TGTGCCAGCAGGGCCGTAGGAGATGAGCAGTTCTTC. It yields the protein CASRAVGDEQFF. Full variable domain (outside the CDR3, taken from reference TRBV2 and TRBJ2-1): EPEVTQTPSHQVTQMGQEVILRCVPISNHLYFYWYRQILGQKVEFLVSFYNNEISEKSEIFDDQFSVERPDGSNFTLKIRSTKLEDSAMYFCASRAVGDEQFFGPGTRLTVL.

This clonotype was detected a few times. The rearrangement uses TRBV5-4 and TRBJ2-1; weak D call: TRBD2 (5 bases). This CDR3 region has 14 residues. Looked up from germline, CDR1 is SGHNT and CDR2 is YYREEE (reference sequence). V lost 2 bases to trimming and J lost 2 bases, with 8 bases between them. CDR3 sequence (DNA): TGTGCCAGCAGCTTAAGACTACCCTACAATGAGCAGTTCTTC. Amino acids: CASSLRLPYNEQFF.